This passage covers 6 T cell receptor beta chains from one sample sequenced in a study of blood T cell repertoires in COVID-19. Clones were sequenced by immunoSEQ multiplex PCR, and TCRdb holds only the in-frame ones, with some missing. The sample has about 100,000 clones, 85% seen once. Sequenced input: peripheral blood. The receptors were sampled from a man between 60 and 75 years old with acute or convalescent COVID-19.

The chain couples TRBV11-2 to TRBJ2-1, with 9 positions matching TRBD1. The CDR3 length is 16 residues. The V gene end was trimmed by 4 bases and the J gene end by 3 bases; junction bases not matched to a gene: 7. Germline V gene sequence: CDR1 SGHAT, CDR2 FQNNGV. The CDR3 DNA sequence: TGTGCCAGCAGCTCGCAGGACAGGGGATACTACAATGAGCAGTTCTTC. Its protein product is CASSSQDRGYYNEQFF.

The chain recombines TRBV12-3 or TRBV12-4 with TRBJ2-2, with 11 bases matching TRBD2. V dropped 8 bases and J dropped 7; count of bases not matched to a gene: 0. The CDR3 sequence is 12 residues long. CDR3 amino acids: CASLAGGGELFF. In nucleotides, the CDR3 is TGTGCCAGCCTAGCGGGAGGCGGGGAGCTGTTTTTT.

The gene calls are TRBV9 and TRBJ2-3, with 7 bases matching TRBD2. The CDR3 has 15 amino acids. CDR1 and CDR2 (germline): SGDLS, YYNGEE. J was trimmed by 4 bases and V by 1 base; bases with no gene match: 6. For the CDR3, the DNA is TGTGCCAGCAGCGTAAGGCAGGGAGGGCCAGATACGCAGTATTTT. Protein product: CASSVRQGGPDTQYF.

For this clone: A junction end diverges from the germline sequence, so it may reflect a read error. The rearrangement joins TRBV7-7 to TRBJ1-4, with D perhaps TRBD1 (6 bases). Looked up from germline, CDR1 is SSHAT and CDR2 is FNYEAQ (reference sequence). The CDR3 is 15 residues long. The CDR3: CASTAARGSNEKLFF. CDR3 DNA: TGTGCTAGCACTGCGGCCAGGGGTTCTAATGAAAAACTGTTTTTT.

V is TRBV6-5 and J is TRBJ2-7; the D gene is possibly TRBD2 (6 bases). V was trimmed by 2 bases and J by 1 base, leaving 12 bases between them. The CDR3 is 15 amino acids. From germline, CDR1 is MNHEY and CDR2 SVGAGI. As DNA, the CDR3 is TGTGCCAGCAGTTACGGGGCAGGGAGGTCCTACGAGCAGTACTTC. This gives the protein CASSYGAGRSYEQYF.

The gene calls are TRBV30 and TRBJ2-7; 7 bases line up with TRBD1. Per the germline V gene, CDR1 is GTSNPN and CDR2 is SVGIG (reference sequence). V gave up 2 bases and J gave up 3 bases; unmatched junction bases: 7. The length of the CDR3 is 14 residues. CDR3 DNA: TGTGCCTGGAGTAATGGACAGGCCTACTACGAGCAGTACTTC. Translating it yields CAWSNGQAYYEQYF. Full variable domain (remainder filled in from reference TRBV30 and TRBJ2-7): SQTIHQWPATLVQPVGSPLSLECTVEGTSNPNLYWYRQAAGRGLQLLFYSVGIGQISSEVPQNLSASRPQDRQFILSSKKLLLSDSGFYLCAWSNGQAYYEQYFGPGTRLTVT.